This is a list of T cell receptor beta chains from one sample in a study of monozygotic twins with inflammatory bowel disease. Each CDR3 protein gets one entry in TCRdb, which reprocessed the 5' RACE reads and gives no DNA. Its listing shows around 380,000 distinct CDR3 sequences. Material: blood. These receptors all stem from a human donor with ulcerative colitis or Crohn's disease, or a healthy co-twin of an affected twin (not recorded which). Both conserved end residues are part of each CDR3.

J gene | V gene | CDR3 protein
TRBJ1-1 | TRBV5-1 | CASSLSRGTEAFF
TRBJ2-7 | TRBV7-2 | CASSPDRANYEQYF
TRBJ1-2 | TRBV27 | CASSLSLGVGGYTF
TRBJ1-4 | TRBV29-1 | CSVGYGVSNEKLFF
TRBJ2-3 | TRBV24-1 | CATSESVSTDTQYF
TRBJ2-7 | TRBV20-1 | CSARPGLEGRTYEQYF
TRBJ2-7 | TRBV7-2 | CASSLVDGSSYEQYF
TRBJ2-1 | TRBV20-1 | CSGRPSGNSYNEQFF
TRBJ2-7 | TRBV23-1 | CASSQSLGFSYEQYF
TRBJ2-1 | TRBV11-2 | CASRVGTKYNEQFF
TRBJ1-2 | TRBV28 | CASSFPWGGGYTF
TRBJ1-2 | TRBV11-2 | CASSQRVNRSNYGYTF
TRBJ2-1 | TRBV2 | CASSGLRTYNEQFF
TRBJ2-4 | TRBV5-8 | CASSNPQVLAKNIQYF
TRBJ2-1 | TRBV7-2 | CASSLGSNEQFF
TRBJ1-2 | TRBV5-4 | CASSFPEGANGYTF
TRBJ2-3 | TRBV4-2 | CASSQDEGRGTQYF
TRBJ1-2 | TRBV4-3 | CASKGGQGSSGGYTF
TRBJ2-7 | TRBV6-5 | CASSYRDRSYEQYF
TRBJ2-1 | TRBV6-5 | CASSYKAGARSSSYNEQFF
TRBJ2-2 | TRBV5-1 | CASSLLTGGWTGELFF
TRBJ1-1 | TRBV5-5 | CASSFDWHTEAFF
TRBJ2-7 | TRBV9 | CASSVEPSGDEQYF
TRBJ2-2 | TRBV5-1 | CASSLATGLSGELFF
TRBJ2-1 | TRBV7-2 | CASSQRGSSYNEQFF
TRBJ2-7 | TRBV15 | CATSTYGGEGSYYEQYF
TRBJ2-1 | TRBV4-2 | CASSQEPTGGYNEQFF
TRBJ1-3 | TRBV3-1 | CASSPGTANSGNTIYF
TRBJ2-1 | TRBV7-3 | CASSPARTSGINEQFF
TRBJ2-1 | TRBV3-1 | CASSWTPNNEQFF
TRBJ1-1 | TRBV4-2 | CASSQYRANQRATEAFF
TRBJ2-1 | TRBV19 | CASSMAEGPYNEQFF
TRBJ2-2 | TRBV6-5 | CASSYRLRGRIGELFF
TRBJ2-2 | TRBV6-2/TRBV6-3 | CASSYSSRGQANTGELFF
TRBJ1-1 | TRBV7-2 | CASTIGWDSYTEAFF
TRBJ2-5 | TRBV7-2 | CASSLAGLRETQYF
TRBJ2-7 | TRBV7-2 | CASSLGDTSYEQYF
TRBJ2-5 | TRBV20-1 | CSANRLAGVETQYF
TRBJ1-5 | TRBV27 | CASSRLSLGQGEQPQHF
TRBJ1-2 | TRBV20-1 | CSASGTIYGYTF
TRBJ1-1 | TRBV6-1 | CASRSAVVEGWTEAFF
TRBJ2-3 | TRBV5-1 | CASSATGTTVTDTQYF
TRBJ2-1 | TRBV7-2 | CASSLAEGISGSKQFF
TRBJ1-1 | TRBV25-1 | CASSEAGLNTEAFF
TRBJ2-2 | TRBV6-2/TRBV6-3 | CASSYSPGAASNTGELFF
TRBJ2-7 | TRBV7-6 | CASSASGTGEYLGSYEQYF